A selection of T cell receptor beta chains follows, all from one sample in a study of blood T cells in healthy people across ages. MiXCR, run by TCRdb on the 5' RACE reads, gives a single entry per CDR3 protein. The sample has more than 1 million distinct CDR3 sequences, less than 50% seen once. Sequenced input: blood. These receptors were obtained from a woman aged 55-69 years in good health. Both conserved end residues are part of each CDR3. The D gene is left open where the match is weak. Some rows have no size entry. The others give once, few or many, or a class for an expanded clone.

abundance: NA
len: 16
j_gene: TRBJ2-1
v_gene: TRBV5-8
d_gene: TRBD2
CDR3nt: TGTGCCAGCAGCTTATTCGTGACTAGCGGGAGTAATGAGCAGTTCTTC
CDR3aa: CASSLFVTSGSNEQFF

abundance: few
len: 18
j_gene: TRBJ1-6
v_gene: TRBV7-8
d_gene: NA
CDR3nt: TGTGCCAGCAGCTTAGAGACCGCCGGACGGTGGCATAATTCACCCCTCCACTTT
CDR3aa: CASSLETAGRWHNSPLHF

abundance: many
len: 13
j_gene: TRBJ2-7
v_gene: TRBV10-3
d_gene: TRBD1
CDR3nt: TGTGCCATCAGTCCGGGACAGCTCTACGAGCAGTACTTC
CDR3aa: CAISPGQLYEQYF

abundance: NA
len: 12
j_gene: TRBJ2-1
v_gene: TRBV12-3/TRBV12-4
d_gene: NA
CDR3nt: TGTGCCAGCAGTTTAAACGGGGGTGAGCAGTTCTTC
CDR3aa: CASSLNGGEQFF

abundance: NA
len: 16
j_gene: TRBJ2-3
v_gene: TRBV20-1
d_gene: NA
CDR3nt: TGCAGTGCTAGCGGTGGGGAGCGCGGTCCTGGAGATACGCAGTATTTT
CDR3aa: CSASGGERGPGDTQYF

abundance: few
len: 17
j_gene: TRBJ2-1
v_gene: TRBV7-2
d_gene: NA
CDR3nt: TGTGCCAGCAGCTTATTTGGCGGGGCGGGCCCTTACAATGAGCAGTTCTTC
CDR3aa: CASSLFGGAGPYNEQFF

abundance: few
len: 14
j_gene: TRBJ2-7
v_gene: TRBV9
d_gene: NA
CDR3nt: TGTGCCAGCAGCGTAGGGGACGAACCCTACGAGCAGTACTTC
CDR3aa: CASSVGDEPYEQYF

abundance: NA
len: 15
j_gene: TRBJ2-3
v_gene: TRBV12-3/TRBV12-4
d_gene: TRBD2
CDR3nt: TGTGCCAGCAGCGTAGGACTAGCGGGACCAGATACGGAGTATTTT
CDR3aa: CASSVGLAGPDTEYF

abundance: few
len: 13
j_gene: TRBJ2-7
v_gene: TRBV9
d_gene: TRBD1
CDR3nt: TGTGCCAGCAGCCCCGGGACAGGGTTTAAGCAGTACTTC
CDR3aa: CASSPGTGFKQYF

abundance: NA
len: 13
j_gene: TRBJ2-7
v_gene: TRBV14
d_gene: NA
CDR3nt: TGTGCCAGCAGCCGAGTGTCTAGTGGCGAGCAGTACTTC
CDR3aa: CASSRVSSGEQYF

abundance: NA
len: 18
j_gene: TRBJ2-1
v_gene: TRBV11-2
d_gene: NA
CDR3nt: TGTGCCAGCAGCTTAGATTGGGACCAAACCCCCTCCTACAATGAGCAGTTCTTC
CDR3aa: CASSLDWDQTPSYNEQFF

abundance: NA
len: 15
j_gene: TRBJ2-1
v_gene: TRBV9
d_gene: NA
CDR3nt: TGTGCCAGCAGCCCTTCCGGAGAGACTTACAATGAGCAGTTCTTC
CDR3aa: CASSPSGETYNEQFF

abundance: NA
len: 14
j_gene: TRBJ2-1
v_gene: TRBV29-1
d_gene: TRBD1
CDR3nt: TGCAGCGTTGAGGGGGACAGGGGGGCTCTGGGGCAGTTCTTC
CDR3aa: CSVEGDRGALGQFF

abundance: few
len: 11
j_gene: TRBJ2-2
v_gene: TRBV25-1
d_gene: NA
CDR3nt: TGTGCCAGTGGGCAAACCGGGGAGCTGTTTTTT
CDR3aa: CASGQTGELFF

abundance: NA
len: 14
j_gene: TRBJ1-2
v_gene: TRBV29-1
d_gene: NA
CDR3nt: TGCAGGACTTGGTCGGGGGGCGCGACGGATGGCTACACCTTC
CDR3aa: CRTWSGGATDGYTF

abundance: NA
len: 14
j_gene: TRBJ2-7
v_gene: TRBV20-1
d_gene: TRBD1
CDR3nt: TGCAGTGCTAGAGATCGAAAAGGGGGCCACGAGCAGTACTTC
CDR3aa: CSARDRKGGHEQYF

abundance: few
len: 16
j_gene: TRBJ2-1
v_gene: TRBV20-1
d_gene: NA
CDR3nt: TGCAGTGCTAGACCTCCCGCGGCCCGGCGGTACAATGAGCAGTTCTTC
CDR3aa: CSARPPAARRYNEQFF

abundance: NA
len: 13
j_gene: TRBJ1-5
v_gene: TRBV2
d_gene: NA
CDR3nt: TGTGCCAGCAGTGCAGGGGCCAGTCAGCCCCAGCATTTT
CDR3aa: CASSAGASQPQHF

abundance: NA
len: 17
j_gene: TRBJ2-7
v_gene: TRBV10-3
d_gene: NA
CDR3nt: TGTGCCATCAGGGGGCGCCCCGGTCAGATGGAACGCTACGAGCAGTACTTC
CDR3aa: CAIRGRPGQMERYEQYF

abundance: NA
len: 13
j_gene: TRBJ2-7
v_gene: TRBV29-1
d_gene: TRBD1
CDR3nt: TGCAGCGCCGGACAGGGGATGGAATACGAGCAGTACTTC
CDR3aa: CSAGQGMEYEQYF

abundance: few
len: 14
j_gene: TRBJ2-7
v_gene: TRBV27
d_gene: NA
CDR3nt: TGTGCCAGCGGGGTCGGCGGGAACGTTCCCGAGCAGTACTTC
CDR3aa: CASGVGGNVPEQYF

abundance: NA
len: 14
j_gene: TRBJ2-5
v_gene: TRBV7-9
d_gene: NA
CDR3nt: TGTGCCAGCAGCTTTACATCCGAGAAAGAGACCCAGTACTTC
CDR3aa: CASSFTSEKETQYF

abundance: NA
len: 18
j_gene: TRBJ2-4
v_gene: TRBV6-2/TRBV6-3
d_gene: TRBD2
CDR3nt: TGTGCCAGCAGCCTGGGACTAGCGGGAGCGCGGGCCAAAAACATTCAGTACTTC
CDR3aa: CASSLGLAGARAKNIQYF

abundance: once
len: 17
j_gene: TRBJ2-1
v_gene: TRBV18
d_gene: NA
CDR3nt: TGTGCCAGCTTTCCCTTCTTGGGAGCGGATGCCTACAATGAGCAGTTCTTC
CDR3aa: CASFPFLGADAYNEQFF

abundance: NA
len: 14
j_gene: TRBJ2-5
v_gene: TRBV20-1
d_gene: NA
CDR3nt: TGCAGTGCGAGATCAGGGAACATGCTGGCGACCCAGTACTTC
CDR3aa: CSARSGNMLATQYF

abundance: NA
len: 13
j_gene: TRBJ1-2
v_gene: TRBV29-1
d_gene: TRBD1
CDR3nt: TGCAGCGTTGGTGAGGAGGGGGCAGAGGGCTACACCTTC
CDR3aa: CSVGEEGAEGYTF

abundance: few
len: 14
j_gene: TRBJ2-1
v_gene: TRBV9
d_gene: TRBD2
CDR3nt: TGTGCCAGCAGCGTAGATCCTAGCGGGAGTTTCCCGTTCTTC
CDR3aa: CASSVDPSGSFPFF

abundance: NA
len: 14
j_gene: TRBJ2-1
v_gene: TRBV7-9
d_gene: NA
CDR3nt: TGTGCCAGCAGCTTAGGGTCCACCCTGAATGAGCAGTTCTTC
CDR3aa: CASSLGSTLNEQFF

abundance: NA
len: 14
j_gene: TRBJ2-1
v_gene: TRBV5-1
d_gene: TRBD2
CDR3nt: TGCGCCAGCAGCGTCGGACTAGCGGCCAATGAGCAGTTCTTC
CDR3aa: CASSVGLAANEQFF

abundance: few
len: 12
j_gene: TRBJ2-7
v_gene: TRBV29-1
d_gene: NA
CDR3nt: TGCAGCGTTCTGCAGGGGCGAACCGAGCAGTACTTC
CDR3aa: CSVLQGRTEQYF

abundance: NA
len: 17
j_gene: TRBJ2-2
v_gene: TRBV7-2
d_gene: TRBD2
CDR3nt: TGTGCCAGCAGCTTACAAATCTGGCGGGAGTTTACCGGGGAGCTGTTTTTT
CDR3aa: CASSLQIWREFTGELFF

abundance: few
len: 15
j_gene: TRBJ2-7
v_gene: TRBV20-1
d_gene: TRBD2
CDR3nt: TGCAGTGCTTCGGGGACTAGCGGGAGGGGCTACGAGCAGTACTTC
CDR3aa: CSASGTSGRGYEQYF

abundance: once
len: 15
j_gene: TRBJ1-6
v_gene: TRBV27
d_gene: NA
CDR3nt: TGTGCCAGCAGTCCACGGGACACCTATAATTCACCCCTCCACTTT
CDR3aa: CASSPRDTYNSPLHF

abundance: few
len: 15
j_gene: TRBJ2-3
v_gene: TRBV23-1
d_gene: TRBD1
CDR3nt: TGCGCCAGCAGTCAATTCCGACAGGGGGCGGATACGCAGTATTTT
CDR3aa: CASSQFRQGADTQYF

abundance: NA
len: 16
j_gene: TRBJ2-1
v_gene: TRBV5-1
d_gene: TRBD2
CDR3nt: TGCGCCAGCAGCTCCCTGGGCGGGAGGAACTACAATGAGCAGTTCTTC
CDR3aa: CASSSLGGRNYNEQFF

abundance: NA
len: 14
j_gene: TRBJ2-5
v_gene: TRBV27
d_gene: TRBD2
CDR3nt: TGTGCCAGCCGCGGACTAGCGGGAAGTGAGACCCAGTACTTC
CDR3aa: CASRGLAGSETQYF

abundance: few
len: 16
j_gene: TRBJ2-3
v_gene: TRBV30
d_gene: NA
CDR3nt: TGTGCCTGGAGTGTACGACTTTTACCTAGCACAGATACGCAGTATTTT
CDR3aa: CAWSVRLLPSTDTQYF

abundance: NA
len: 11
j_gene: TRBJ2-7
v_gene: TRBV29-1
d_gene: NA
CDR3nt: TGCAGCGTTCGGCGGGCCTACGAGCAGTACTTC
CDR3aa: CSVRRAYEQYF

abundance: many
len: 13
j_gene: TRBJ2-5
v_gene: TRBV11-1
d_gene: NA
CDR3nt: TGTGCCAGCAGCCTACCCCTGGAGGAGACCCAGTACTTC
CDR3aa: CASSLPLEETQYF